This T cell receptor (beta chain) was identified during a study of T cell responses to AZD1222 COVID-19 vaccine. This table comes from immunoSEQ multiplex PCR, and its TCRdb copy is limited to in-frame clones, with some not included. The sample includes approximately 130,000 clones, more than 85% seen only once; the top ten take approximately 1.6%. The CDR3 spans 14 residues. Trimming shortened V by 3 bases and J by 2 bases, and 10 bases separated the two germline ends. CDR1 and CDR2 from the germline V gene are LNHDA and SQIVND (reference sequence). This receptor was obtained from an adult in good health. The sample consisted of peripheral blood, taken on day 0 of AZD1222 vaccination. The chain employs TRBV19 and TRBJ1-1; D is perhaps TRBD1 (5 bases). The CDR3 sequence is CASSIQGGNTEAFF. DNA of the CDR3: TGTGCCAGTAGTATCCAGGGCGGAAACACTGAAGCTTTCTTT.